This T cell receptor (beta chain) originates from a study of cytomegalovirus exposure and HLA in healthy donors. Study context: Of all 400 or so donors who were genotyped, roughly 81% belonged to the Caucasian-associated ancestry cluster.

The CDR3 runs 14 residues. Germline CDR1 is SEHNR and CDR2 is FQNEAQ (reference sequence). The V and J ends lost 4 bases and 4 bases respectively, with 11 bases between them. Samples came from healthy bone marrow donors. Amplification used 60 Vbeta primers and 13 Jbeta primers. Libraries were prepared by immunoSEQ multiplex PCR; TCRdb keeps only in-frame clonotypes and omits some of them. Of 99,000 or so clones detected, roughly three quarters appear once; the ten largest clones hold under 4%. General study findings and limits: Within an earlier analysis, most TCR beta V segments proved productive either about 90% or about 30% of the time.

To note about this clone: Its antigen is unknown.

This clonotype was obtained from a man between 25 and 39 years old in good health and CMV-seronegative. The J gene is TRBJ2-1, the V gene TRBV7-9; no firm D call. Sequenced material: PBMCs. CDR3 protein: CASSSPTQYNEQFF. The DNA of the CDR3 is TGTGCCAGCAGCTCCCCGACACAGTACAATGAGCAGTTCTTC. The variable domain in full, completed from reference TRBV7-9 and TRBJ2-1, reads DTGVSQNPRHKITKRGQNVTFRCDPISEHNRLYWYRQTLGQGPEFLTYFQNEAQLEKSRLLSDRFSAERPKGSFSTLEIQRTEQGDSAMYLCASSSPTQYNEQFFGPGTRLTVL.